This T cell receptor (beta chain) is drawn from a study of blood T cells in healthy people across ages. The CDR3 sequence is 12 residues long. Germline lookup yields CDR1 MNHEY and CDR2 SVGEGT. V was clipped by 7 bases and J by 11 bases, with 15 bases between them. A second PCR, run for 7 to 11 cycles, used a sample-barcoded 5' primer plus a J-beta primer mix. TCRdb processed the 5' RACE reads anew with MiXCR; each CDR3 protein has one entry. The sample lists 1.5 million to 2 million distinct CDR3 sequences, about 30% seen once, with less than 9.5% in the top ten. This clonotype was seen a handful of times.

This TCR was sampled from a woman younger than 45 in good health. The chain joins TRBV6-2 or TRBV6-3 to TRBJ2-1; D possibly corresponds to TRBD1 (5 bases). Sequencing was done on a sample of blood. CDR3 residues: CASTEIGVQQFF. CDR3 bases: TGTGCCAGCACCGAAATAGGGGTCCAGCAGTTCTTC.